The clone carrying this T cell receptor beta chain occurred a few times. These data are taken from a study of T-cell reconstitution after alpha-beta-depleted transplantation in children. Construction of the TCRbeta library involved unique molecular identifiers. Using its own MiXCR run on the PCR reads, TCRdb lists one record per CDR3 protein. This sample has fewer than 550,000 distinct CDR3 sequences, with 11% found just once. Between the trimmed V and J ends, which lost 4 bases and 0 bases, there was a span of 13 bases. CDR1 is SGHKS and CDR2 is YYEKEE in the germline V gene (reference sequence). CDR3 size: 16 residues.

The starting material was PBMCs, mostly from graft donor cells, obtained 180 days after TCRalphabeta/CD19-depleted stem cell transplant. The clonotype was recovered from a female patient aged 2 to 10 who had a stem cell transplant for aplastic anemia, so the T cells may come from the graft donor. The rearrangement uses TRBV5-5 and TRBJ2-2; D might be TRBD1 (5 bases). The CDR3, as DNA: TGTGCCAGCAGCCGAGCAGACAGCCCGAACACCGGGGAGCTGTTTTTT. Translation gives CASSRADSPNTGELFF.